This TCR beta chain was documented in a study of regulatory T cells in long-lasting Graves disease. Indicated time point: persistent/refractory GD, antithyroid drugs over 5 years with positive TRAb. PBMC-derived RNA was used for the TCR library. Arm-PCR of CDR3 regions and iRepertoire HTBI primers were the basis on which TCR beta libraries were built. TCRdb re-analysed the multiplex PCR reads in MiXCR, keeping a single row per CDR3 protein. The sample has roughly 470,000 distinct CDR3 sequences, more than 20% seen once. Findings and limits, study-wide: Accuracy may have been reduced by the small sample size.

A remark on this clonotype: What it recognizes is unknown.

CDR1 is KGHSH and CDR2 is LQKENI in the germline V gene. The V and J ends lost 6 bases and 1 base respectively, with 13 bases between them. This CDR3 has 16 amino acids. The chain recombines TRBV18 with TRBJ2-6; D ambiguous. Sample: peripheral blood mononuclear cells (PBMCs), taken when the disease was refractory, from a patient treated with antithyroid drugs. The clonotype originates from a female donor with Graves disease. The CDR3 DNA reads as TGTGCCAGCTCTAAAGCCAGAAGATCTGGGGCCAACGTCCTGACTTTC. Its translation: CASSKARRSGANVLTF.